This entry is about one T cell receptor beta chain. Germline values: CDR1 LGHNA, CDR2 YNFKEQ. This CDR3 comprises 16 residues. V lost 1 base and J 8 bases, leaving 18 bases between the germline ends. The sample originates from a study of technical replicates of blood from a few donors. Profiled with immunoSEQ multiplex PCR; TCRdb holds only in-frame clones, not every one. The top ten hold more than 0.15% of the sample, which has under 85,000 clones, 95% to 98% seen once. The clonotype was recovered from a human donor in good health. Sequencing used T cells isolated from PBMCs. The gene calls are TRBV4-2 and TRBJ2-1, with D possibly matching TRBD1 (5 bases). CDR3 in DNA: TGTGCCAGCAGCCAAGTCTCCAGGGTAGTGGACGATGAGCAGTTCTTC. Its protein product is CASSQVSRVVDDEQFF.